The next 9 T cell receptor beta chains were all read from a single sample in a study of blood T cell repertoires in COVID-19. Repertoires were generated with immunoSEQ multiplex PCR, while TCRdb's copy carries only in-frame clones and drops some. In the table there are about 89,000 clones, nearly 95% of which are singletons. Sequencing input: peripheral blood. The receptors originated from a human donor with active COVID-19. The donor label of this sample is uncertain.

CDR3 DNA sequence: TGCAGTGCTAGGACAGGGCGCGAGCAGTACTTC. Amino acids: CSARTGREQYF. V gene TRBV20-1 combines with J gene TRBJ2-7; 7 bases agree with TRBD1. CDR1 is DFQATT and CDR2 is SNEGSKA in the germline V gene (reference sequence). This CDR3 region has 11 residues. Trimming took 3 bases from V and 6 from J; bases not matched to a gene: 2.

J is TRBJ1-1 and V is TRBV9; the D is unclear. V shed 3 bases and J shed 8 bases, with 14 bases lying between them. The CDR3 has 13 amino acids. CDR1 SGDLS and CDR2 YYNGEE come from the germline V gene. CDR3 in DNA: TGTGCCAGCAGCGGGTTAGCGTCCCAGGAAGCTTTCTTT. It codes for CASSGLASQEAFF.

The V and J genes are TRBV7-2 and TRBJ2-2; D is perhaps TRBD2 (6 bases). CDR3 length: 14 amino acids. V was trimmed by 1 base and J by 11 bases, leaving 14 bases between them. Germline assignment: CDR1 SGHTA and CDR2 FQGNSA. The CDR3 here is CASSLVGGPAELFF. DNA of the CDR3: TGTGCCAGCAGCTTAGTTGGAGGGCCGGCAGAGCTGTTTTTT.

Written as DNA, the CDR3 is TGTGCCAGTAGTAATCGCCGACTAGCGGGGGCTGGAGATACGCAGTATTTT. Translation: CASSNRRLAGAGDTQYF. The chain uses TRBV19 and TRBJ2-3, with 12 bases lining up with TRBD2. This CDR3 is built from 17 residues. The J segment lost 5 bases and the V segment lost 4 bases, leaving 10 bases of the junction unmatched. The germline V gene has CDR1 LNHDA and CDR2 SQIVND (reference sequence).

This chain connects TRBV29-1 to TRBJ2-3; TRBD1 aligns across 9 bases. The CDR3 is 14 amino acids. J gave up 1 base and V 6 bases, and 5 bases lay outside the gene matches. Germline V CDR1 and CDR2: SQVTM, ANQGSEA. The CDR3 loop is CSVATGGGTDTQYF. In DNA form, the CDR3 reads TGCAGCGTGGCTACAGGGGGCGGCACAGATACGCAGTATTTT.

V and J are TRBV11-2 and TRBJ1-1; D call uncertain. Trimming cost V 5 bases and J 1 base, with 8 bases left between them. Germline V gene data show CDR1 as SGHAT and CDR2 as FQNNGV. The CDR3 is 13 amino acids. The CDR3 sequence is CASSRLANTEAFF. The CDR3 DNA reads TGTGCCAGCAGCCGATTGGCGAACACTGAAGCTTTCTTT.

V is TRBV5-4 and J is TRBJ2-5; TRBD1 matches at 9 bases. Germline lookup yields CDR1 SGHNT and CDR2 YYREEE (reference sequence). V trimming: 2 bases; J trimming: 5 bases; junction bases outside the gene matches: 7. The CDR3 contains 15 residues. The CDR3 coding sequence is TGTGCCAGCAGCTTTCCGACAGGGGGTCGGGAGACCCAGTACTTC. Protein: CASSFPTGGRETQYF.

CDR3 sequence (DNA): TGTGCCAGCAGTCGGACAGAAATGAATTACGAGCAGTACTTC. This codes for CASSRTEMNYEQYF. This chain uses TRBV6-5 with TRBJ2-7; TRBD1 might be the D (6 bases). CDR1 is MNHEY, CDR2 SVGAGI, per germline. The CDR3 spans 14 residues. Trimming removed 5 bases at V and 4 bases at J, with 15 bases between.

The chain couples TRBV9 to TRBJ2-1; D uncertain. Germline lookup yields CDR1 SGDLS and CDR2 YYNGEE. The CDR3 contains 15 residues. V lost 0 bases and J lost 5, with 12 bases in between. CDR3 in amino acids: CASSVGSTADNEQFF. The CDR3 region has the DNA TGTGCCAGCAGCGTAGGGAGTACCGCGGACAATGAGCAGTTCTTC.